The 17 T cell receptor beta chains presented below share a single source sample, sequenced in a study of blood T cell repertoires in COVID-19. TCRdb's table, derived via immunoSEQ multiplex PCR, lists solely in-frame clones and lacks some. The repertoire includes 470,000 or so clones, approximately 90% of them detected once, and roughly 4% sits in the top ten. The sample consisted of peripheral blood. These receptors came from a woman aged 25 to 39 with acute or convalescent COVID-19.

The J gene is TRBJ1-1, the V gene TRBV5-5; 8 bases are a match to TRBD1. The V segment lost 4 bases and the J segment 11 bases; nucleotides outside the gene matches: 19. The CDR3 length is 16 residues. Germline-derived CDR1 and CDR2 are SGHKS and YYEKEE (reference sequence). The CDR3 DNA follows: TGTGCCAGCAGCCTATACGCCGGGACAGGCGGCCTGGGGGCTTTCTTT. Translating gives CASSLYAGTGGLGAFF. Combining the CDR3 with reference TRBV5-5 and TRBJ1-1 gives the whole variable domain DAGVTQSPTHLIKTRGQQVTLRCSPISGHKSVSWYQQVLGQGPQFIFQYYEKEERGRGNFPDRFSARQFPNYSSELNVNALLLGDSALYLCASSLYAGTGGLGAFFGQGTRLTVV.

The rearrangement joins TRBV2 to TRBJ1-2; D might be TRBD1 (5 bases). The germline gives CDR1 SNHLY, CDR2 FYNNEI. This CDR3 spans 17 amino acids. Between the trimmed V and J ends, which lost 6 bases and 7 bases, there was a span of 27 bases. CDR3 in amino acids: CASSPARATVKSLGYTF. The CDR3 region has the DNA TGTGCCAGCAGCCCCGCCAGGGCCACGGTTAAGTCCCTTGGCTACACCTTC.

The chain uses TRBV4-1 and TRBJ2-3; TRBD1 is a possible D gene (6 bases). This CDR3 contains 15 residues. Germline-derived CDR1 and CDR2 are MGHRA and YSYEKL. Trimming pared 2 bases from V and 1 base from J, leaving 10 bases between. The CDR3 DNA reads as TGCGCCAGCAGCCAAATCCGACAGGGCACAGATACGCAGTATTTT. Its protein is CASSQIRQGTDTQYF.

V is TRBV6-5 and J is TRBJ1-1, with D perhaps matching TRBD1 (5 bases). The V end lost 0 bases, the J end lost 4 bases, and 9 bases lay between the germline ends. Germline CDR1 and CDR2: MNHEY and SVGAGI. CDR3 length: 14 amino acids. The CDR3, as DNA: TGTGCCAGCAGTTACTCCGGGGGAGGCACTGAAGCTTTCTTT. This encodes CASSYSGGGTEAFF.

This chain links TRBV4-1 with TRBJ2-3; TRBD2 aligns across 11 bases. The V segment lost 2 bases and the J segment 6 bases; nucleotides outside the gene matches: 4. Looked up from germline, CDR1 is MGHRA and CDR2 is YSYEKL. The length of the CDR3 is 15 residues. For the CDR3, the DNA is TGCGCCAGCAGCCAACTACTAGCGGGGGTCGATACGCAGTATTTT. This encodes CASSQLLAGVDTQYF.

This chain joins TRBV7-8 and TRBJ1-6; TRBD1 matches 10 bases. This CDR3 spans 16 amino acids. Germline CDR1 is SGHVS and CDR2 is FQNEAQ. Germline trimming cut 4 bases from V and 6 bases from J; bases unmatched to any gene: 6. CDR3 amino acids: CASSSAGTGVNSPLHF. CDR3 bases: TGTGCCAGCAGCTCAGCCGGGACAGGGGTTAATTCACCCCTCCACTTT.

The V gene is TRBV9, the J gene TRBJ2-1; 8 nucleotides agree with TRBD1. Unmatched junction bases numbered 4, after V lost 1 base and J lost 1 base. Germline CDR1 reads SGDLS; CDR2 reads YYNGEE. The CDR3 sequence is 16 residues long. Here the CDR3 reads CASSVQGAPSYNEQFF. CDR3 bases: TGTGCCAGCAGCGTACAGGGGGCCCCATCCTACAATGAGCAGTTCTTC.

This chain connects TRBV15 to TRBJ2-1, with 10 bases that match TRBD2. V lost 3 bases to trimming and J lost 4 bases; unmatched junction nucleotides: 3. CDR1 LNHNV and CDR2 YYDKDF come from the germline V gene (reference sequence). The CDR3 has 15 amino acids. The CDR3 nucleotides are TGTGCCACCAGCAGCGGAGCGGGGGGGTACAATGAGCAGTTCTTC. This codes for CATSSGAGGYNEQFF.

For the CDR3, the DNA is TGTGCCAGCAGCTTAGGGGGACTCTACAATGAGCAGTTCTTC. This codes for CASSLGGLYNEQFF. The chain is built from TRBV11-2 and TRBJ2-1, with D perhaps matching TRBD2 (6 bases). The V gene's germline CDR1 is SGHAT and CDR2 FQNNGV. Between the trimmed V and J ends, which lost 1 base and 3 bases, there was a span of 7 bases. The CDR3 sequence is 14 residues long.

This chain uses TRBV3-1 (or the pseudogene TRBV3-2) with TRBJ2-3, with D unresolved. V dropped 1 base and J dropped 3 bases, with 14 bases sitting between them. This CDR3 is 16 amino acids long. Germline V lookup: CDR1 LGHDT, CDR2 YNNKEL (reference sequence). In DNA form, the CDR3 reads TGTGCCAGCAGCCAAGTGTATGGCGGTTGGACAGATACGCAGTATTTT. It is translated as CASSQVYGGWTDTQYF.

CDR3 region: CASSSSGGRSSYNEQFF. The DNA for the CDR3 is TGTGCCAGCAGCTCTAGCGGGGGAAGAAGCTCCTACAATGAGCAGTTCTTC. V gene TRBV14 combines with J gene TRBJ2-1; 10 bases fit TRBD2. V was pared by 5 bases and J by 0 bases, with 7 bases of the junction left unmatched. Per germline, CDR1 SGHDN and CDR2 FVKESK. The CDR3 loop spans 17 amino acids.

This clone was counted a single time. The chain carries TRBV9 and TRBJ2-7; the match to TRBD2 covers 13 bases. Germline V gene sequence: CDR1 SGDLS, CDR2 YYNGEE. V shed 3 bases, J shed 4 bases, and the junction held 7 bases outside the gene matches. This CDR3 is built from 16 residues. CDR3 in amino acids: CASSATSGGASYEQYF. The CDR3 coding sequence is TGTGCCAGCAGCGCAACTAGCGGGGGGGCCAGTTACGAGCAGTACTTC.

The CDR3 region is CASSLGLNEQFF. DNA for the CDR3: TGCGCCAGCAGCTTGGGGCTGAATGAGCAGTTCTTC. The chain combines TRBV5-1 with TRBJ2-1; no clear D. Trimming took off 0 bases at V and 7 bases at J, with 5 bases between the two ends. CDR1 and CDR2 from the germline V gene are SGHRS and YFSETQ. The CDR3 contains 12 residues.

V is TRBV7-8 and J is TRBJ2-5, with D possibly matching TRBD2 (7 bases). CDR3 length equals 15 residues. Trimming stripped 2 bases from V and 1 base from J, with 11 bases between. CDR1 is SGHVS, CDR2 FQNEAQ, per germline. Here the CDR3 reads CASSLRGALQETQYF. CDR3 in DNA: TGTGCCAGCAGCTTACGGGGGGCCCTCCAAGAGACCCAGTACTTC.

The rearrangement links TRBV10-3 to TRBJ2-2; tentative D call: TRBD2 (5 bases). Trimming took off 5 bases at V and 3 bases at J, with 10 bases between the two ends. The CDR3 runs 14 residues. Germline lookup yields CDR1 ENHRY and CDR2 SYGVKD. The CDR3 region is CAISPMRDTGELFF. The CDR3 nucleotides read TGTGCCATCAGTCCCATGCGGGACACCGGGGAGCTGTTTTTT.

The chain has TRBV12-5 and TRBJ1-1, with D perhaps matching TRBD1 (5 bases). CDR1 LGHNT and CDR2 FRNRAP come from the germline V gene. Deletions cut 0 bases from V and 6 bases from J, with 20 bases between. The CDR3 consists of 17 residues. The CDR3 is CASGLVPEPRGPPEAFF. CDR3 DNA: TGTGCTAGTGGTTTGGTACCGGAACCAAGGGGTCCTCCTGAAGCTTTCTTT.

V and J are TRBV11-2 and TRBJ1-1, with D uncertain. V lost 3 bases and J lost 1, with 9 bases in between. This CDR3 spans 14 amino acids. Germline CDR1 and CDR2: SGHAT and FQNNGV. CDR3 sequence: CASSLVEGNTEAFF. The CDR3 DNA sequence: TGTGCCAGCAGCTTGGTGGAGGGGAACACTGAAGCTTTCTTT. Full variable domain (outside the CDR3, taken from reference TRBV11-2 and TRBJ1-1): EAGVAQSPRYKIIEKRQSVAFWCNPISGHATLYWYQQILGQGPKLLIQFQNNGVVDDSQLPKDRFSAERLKGVDSTLKIQPAKLEDSAVYLCASSLVEGNTEAFFGQGTRLTVV.